This TCR beta chain was identified in a study of T cells in Graves' hyperthyroidism and ophthalmopathy. TCR beta CDR3 regions were amplified from RNA. HTBI primers were the set used in a first-round RT-PCR of the TCR CDR3. Each CDR3 protein gets one entry after TCRdb re-called the multiplex PCR reads with MiXCR. The sample contains approximately 410,000 distinct CDR3 sequences, roughly 13% of which appear only once. This clonotype has ten or more counts. Diagnosing involved the use of clinical symptoms, serum thyroxine and TRAb, thyroid ultrasound and orbital computed tomography. The sample taken for sequencing was blood. The clonotype was recovered from a young woman with Graves' hyperthyroidism.

CDR3 residues: CASSLSSGGSYNEQFF. The CDR3 nucleotides are TGTGCCAGCAGTTTATCTAGCGGGGGTTCCTACAATGAGCAGTTCTTC. The J gene is TRBJ2-1, the V gene TRBV27; 9 bases agree with TRBD2. Germline assignment: CDR1 MNHEY and CDR2 SMNVEV (reference sequence). The ends lost 0 bases at V and 1 base at J; junction bases unmatched: 1. This CDR3 region has 16 residues.